The entry that follows covers one T cell receptor (beta chain) sequence. The sample originates from a study of shared clonotypes between healthy human individuals. Data came from immunoSEQ multiplex PCR; TCRdb stores just in-frame clones and leaves some out. The sample consists of 1,500,000 or so clones, 98% of them appearing once. CD4+ cell separation produced CD45RA+ naive and CD45RA-negative memory subsets. Germline values: CDR1 SGHAT, CDR2 FQNNGV. The CDR3 runs 13 residues. V was pared by 4 bases and J by 8 bases, with 4 bases of the junction left unmatched. The receptor's source is a man aged 25-40 years in good health. The J gene is TRBJ2-1, the V gene TRBV11-2, with 8 nucleotides matching TRBD1. Specimen: naive CD4+ T cells sorted from blood. The subset is: CD45RA+ positively selected. The CDR3 loop is CASSYDRGDEQFF. CDR3 nucleotide sequence: TGTGCCAGCAGCTATGACAGGGGCGATGAGCAGTTCTTC. Drawing the rest from reference TRBV11-2 and TRBJ2-1, the complete variable domain is EAGVAQSPRYKIIEKRQSVAFWCNPISGHATLYWYQQILGQGPKLLIQFQNNGVVDDSQLPKDRFSAERLKGVDSTLKIQPAKLEDSAVYLCASSYDRGDEQFFGPGTRLTVL.